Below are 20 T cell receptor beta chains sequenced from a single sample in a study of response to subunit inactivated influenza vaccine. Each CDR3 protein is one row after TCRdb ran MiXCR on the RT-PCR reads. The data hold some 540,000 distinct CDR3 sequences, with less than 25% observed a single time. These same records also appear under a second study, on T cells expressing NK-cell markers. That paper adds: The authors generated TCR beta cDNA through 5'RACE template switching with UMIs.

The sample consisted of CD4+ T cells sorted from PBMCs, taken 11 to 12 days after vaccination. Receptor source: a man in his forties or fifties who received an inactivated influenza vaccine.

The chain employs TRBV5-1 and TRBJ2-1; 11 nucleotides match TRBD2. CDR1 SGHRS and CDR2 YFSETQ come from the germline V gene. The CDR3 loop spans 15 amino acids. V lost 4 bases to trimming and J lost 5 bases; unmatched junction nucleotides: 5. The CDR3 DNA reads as TGCGCCAGCAGCCGTAGGACTAGCGGGCACAATGAGCAGTTCTTC. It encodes CASSRRTSGHNEQFF. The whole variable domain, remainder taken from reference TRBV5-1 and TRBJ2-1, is KAGVTQTPRYLIKTRGQQVTLSCSPISGHRSVSWYQQTPGQGLQFLFEYFSETQRNKGNFPGRFSGRQFSNSRSEMNVSTLELGDSALYLCASSRRTSGHNEQFFGPGTRLTVL.

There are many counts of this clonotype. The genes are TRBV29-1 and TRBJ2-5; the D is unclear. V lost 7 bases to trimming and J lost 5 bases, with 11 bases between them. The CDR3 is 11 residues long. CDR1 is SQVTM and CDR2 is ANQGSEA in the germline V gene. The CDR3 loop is CSAQSWETQYF. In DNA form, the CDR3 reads TGCAGCGCCCAATCCTGGGAGACCCAGTACTTC.

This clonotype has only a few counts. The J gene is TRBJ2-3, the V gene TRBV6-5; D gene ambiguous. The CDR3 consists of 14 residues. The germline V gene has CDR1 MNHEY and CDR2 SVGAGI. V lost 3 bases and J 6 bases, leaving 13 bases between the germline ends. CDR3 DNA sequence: TGTGCCAGCAGTTATGGAATTAGTATGGATACGCAGTATTTT. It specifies CASSYGISMDTQYF.

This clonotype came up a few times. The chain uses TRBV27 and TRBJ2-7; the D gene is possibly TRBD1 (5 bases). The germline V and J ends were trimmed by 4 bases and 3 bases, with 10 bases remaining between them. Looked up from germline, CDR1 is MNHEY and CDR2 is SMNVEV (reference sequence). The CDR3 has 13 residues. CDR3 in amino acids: CASSSGNLYEQYF. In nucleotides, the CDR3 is TGTGCCAGCAGTTCAGGGAACCTCTACGAGCAGTACTTC.

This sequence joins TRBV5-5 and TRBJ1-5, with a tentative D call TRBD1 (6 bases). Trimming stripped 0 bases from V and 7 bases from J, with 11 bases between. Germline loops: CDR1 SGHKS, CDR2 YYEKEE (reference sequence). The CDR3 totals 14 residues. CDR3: CASSLGGGSQPQHF. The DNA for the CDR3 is TGTGCCAGCAGCTTGGGGGGGGGCTCACAGCCCCAGCATTTT. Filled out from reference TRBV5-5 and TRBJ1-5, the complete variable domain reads DAGVTQSPTHLIKTRGQQVTLRCSPISGHKSVSWYQQVLGQGPQFIFQYYEKEERGRGNFPDRFSARQFPNYSSELNVNALLLGDSALYLCASSLGGGSQPQHFGDGTRLSIL.

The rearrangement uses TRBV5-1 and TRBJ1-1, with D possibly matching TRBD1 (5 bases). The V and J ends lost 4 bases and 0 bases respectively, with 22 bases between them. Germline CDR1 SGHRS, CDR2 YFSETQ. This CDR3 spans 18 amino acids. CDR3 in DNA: TGCGCCAGCAGCGAATCGGGACCGAGCATCTCAATGAACACTGAAGCTTTCTTT. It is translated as CASSESGPSISMNTEAFF. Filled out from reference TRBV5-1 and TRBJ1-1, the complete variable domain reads KAGVTQTPRYLIKTRGQQVTLSCSPISGHRSVSWYQQTPGQGLQFLFEYFSETQRNKGNFPGRFSGRQFSNSRSEMNVSTLELGDSALYLCASSESGPSISMNTEAFFGQGTRLTVV.

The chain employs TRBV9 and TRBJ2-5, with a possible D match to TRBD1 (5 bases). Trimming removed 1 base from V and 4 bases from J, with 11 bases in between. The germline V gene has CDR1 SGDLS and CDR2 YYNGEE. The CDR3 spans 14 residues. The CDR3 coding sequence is TGTGCCAGCAGCGTACAGGGTTTCGGAGAGACCCAGTACTTC. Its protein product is CASSVQGFGETQYF.

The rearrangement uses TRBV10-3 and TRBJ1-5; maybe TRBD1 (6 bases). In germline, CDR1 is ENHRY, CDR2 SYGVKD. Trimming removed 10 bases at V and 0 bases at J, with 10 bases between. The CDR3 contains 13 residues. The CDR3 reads CATNRDSNQPQHF. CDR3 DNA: TGTGCCACAAACAGGGATAGCAATCAGCCCCAGCATTTT.

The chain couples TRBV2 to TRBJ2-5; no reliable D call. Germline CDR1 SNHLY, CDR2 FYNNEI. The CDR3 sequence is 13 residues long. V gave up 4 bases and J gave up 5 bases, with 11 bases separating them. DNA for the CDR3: TGTGCCAGCAGTGGGGGTCCGCGGGAGACCCAGTACTTC. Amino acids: CASSGGPRETQYF.

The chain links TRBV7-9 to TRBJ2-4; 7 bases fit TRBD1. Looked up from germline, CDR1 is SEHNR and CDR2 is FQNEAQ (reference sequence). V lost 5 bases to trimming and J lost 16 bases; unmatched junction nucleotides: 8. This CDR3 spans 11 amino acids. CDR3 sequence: CASSLEQGHYF. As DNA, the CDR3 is TGTGCCAGCAGCCTAGAACAGGGGCACTACTTC.

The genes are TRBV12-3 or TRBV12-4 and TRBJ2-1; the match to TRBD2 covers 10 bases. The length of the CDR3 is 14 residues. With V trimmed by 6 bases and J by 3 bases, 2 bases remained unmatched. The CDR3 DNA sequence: TGTGCCAGCAGGTCTAGCGGGAGCTACAATGAGCAGTTCTTC. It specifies CASRSSGSYNEQFF.

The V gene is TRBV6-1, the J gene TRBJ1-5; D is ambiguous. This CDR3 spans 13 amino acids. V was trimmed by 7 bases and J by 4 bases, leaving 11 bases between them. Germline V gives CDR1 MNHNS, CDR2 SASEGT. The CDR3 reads CASTQSRNQPQHF. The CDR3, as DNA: TGTGCCAGCACACAATCGAGGAATCAGCCCCAGCATTTT.

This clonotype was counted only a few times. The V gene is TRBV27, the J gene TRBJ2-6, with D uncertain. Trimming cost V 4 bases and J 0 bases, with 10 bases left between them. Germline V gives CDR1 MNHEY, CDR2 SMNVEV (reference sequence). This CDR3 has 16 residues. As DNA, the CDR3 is TGTGCCAGCAGTTCCCCCAGTCTCTCTGGGGCCAACGTCCTGACTTTC. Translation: CASSSPSLSGANVLTF. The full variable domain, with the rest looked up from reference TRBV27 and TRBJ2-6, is EAQVTQNPRYLITVTGKKLTVTCSQNMNHEYMSWYRQDPGLGLRQIYYSMNVEVTDKGDVPEGYKVSRKEKRNFPLILESPSPNQTSLYFCASSSPSLSGANVLTFGAGSRLTVL.

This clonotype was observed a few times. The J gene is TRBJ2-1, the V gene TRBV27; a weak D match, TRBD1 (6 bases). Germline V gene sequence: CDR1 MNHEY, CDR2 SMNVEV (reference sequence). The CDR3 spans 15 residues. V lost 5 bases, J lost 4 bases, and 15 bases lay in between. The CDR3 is CASSPRGSAYNEQFF. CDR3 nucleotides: TGTGCCAGCAGTCCGAGGGGGAGCGCTTACAATGAGCAGTTCTTC.

CDR3 in amino acids: CASSHQQDGKNIQYF. The DNA for the CDR3 is TGCGCCAGCAGCCACCAACAGGACGGGAAAAACATTCAGTACTTC. V gene TRBV4-1 combines with J gene TRBJ2-4; TRBD1 is a possible D gene (5 bases). This CDR3 has 15 amino acids. Trimming removed 3 bases at V and 4 bases at J, with 13 bases between. Germline values: CDR1 MGHRA, CDR2 YSYEKL.

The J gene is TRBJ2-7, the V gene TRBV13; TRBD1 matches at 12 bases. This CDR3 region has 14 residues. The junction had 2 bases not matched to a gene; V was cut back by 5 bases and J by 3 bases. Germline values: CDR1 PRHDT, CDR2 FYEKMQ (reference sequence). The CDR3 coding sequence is TGTGCCAGCAGCCGGGACAGGGGGCACTACGAGCAGTACTTC. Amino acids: CASSRDRGHYEQYF. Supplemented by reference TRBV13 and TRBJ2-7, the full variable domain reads AAGVIQSPRHLIKEKRETATLKCYPIPRHDTVYWYQQGPGQDPQFLISFYEKMQSDKGSIPDRFSAQQFSDYHSELNMSSLELGDSALYFCASSRDRGHYEQYFGPGTRLTVT.

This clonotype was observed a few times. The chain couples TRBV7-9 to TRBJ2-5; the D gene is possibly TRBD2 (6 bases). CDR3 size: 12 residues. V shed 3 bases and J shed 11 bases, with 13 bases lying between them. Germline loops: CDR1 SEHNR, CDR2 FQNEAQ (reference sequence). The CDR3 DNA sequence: TGTGCCAGCAGCTTTGCGGCGGGACCTCAGTACTTC. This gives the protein CASSFAAGPQYF.

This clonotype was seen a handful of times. The CDR3 protein is CASSKGDSSAKANYGYTF. The CDR3 nucleotides read TGTGCCAGCAGCAAAGGCGACAGTTCGGCCAAAGCTAACTATGGCTACACCTTC. This chain joins TRBV21-1 and TRBJ1-2; whether TRBD1, the table's D call, matches the DNA was not checked. TRBV21-1 is a listed pseudogene. This CDR3 spans 18 amino acids.

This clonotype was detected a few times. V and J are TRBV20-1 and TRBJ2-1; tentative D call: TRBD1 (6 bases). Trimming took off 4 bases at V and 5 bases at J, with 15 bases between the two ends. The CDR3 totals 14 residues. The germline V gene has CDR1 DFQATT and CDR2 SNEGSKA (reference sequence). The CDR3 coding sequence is TGCAGTGCTACAACAGGGTTGGCGAACAATGAGCAGTTCTTC. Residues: CSATTGLANNEQFF.

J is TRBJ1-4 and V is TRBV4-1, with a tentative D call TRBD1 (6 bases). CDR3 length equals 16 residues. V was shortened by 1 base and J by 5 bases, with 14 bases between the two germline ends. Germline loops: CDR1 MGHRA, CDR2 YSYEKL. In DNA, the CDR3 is TGCGCCAGCAGCCAAGGCTGGACAGTACTAAATGAAAAACTGTTTTTT. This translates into CASSQGWTVLNEKLFF.